The rows below give T cell receptor beta chains drawn from one sample of a study of cytomegalovirus exposure and HLA in healthy donors. Profiling relied on immunoSEQ multiplex PCR, and the TCRdb table lists in-frame clones only, not all of them. The sample yields 200,000 to 250,000 clones, roughly 84% seen once. Sequencing was done on a sample of PBMCs. The receptor source for this set is a human donor in good health. CDR3s include the opening cysteine and the closing phenylalanine or tryptophan. D genes are given only for firm matches. Where a row states a size, it is once, few, many or the class of an expanded clone; other rows omit it.

j_call: TRBJ2-1; d_call: TRBD2; v_call: TRBV27; clone_size: -; cdr3_aa: CASSLLGTSGSSYNEQFF; cdr3_nt: TGTGCCAGCAGTTTATTGGGGACTAGCGGGAGCTCCTACAATGAGCAGTTCTTC
j_call: TRBJ2-2; d_call: TRBD2; v_call: TRBV2; clone_size: -; cdr3_aa: CASKGLAGEIKTGELFF; cdr3_nt: TGTGCCAGCAAGGGACTAGCGGGAGAAATTAAAACCGGGGAGCTGTTTTTT
j_call: TRBJ2-7; d_call: TRBD1; v_call: TRBV18; clone_size: -; cdr3_aa: CASSDRTGDYEQYF; cdr3_nt: TGTGCCAGCTCGGACCGGACAGGGGACTACGAGCAGTACTTC
j_call: TRBJ2-7; d_call: TRBD2; v_call: TRBV9; clone_size: -; cdr3_aa: CASSPSGSNYEQYF; cdr3_nt: TGTGCCAGCAGCCCTAGCGGGAGTAACTACGAGCAGTACTTC
j_call: TRBJ1-2; d_call: TRBD1; v_call: TRBV5-6; clone_size: -; cdr3_aa: CASSSVDRAYGYTF; cdr3_nt: TGTGCCAGCAGCTCCGTCGACAGGGCCTATGGCTACACCTTC
j_call: TRBJ1-2; d_call: TRBD1; v_call: TRBV4-2; clone_size: -; cdr3_aa: CASRTGGAGYTF; cdr3_nt: TGTGCCAGCAGGACAGGGGGAGCTGGCTACACCTTC
j_call: TRBJ2-7; d_call: TRBD1; v_call: TRBV6-1; clone_size: -; cdr3_aa: CASSGPSRDRFIYEQYF; cdr3_nt: TGTGCCAGCAGTGGGCCCTCTAGGGACAGATTCATATACGAGCAGTACTTC
j_call: TRBJ1-4; d_call: -; v_call: TRBV20-1; clone_size: -; cdr3_aa: CSARRGEKLFF; cdr3_nt: TGCAGTGCCAGGCGGGGTGAAAAACTGTTTTTT
j_call: TRBJ1-4; d_call: -; v_call: TRBV2; clone_size: -; cdr3_aa: CASGGLINEKLFF; cdr3_nt: TGTGCCAGCGGGGGACTGATAAATGAAAAACTGTTTTTT
j_call: TRBJ1-2; d_call: -; v_call: TRBV7-8; clone_size: -; cdr3_aa: CASSPYAASNYGYTF; cdr3_nt: TGTGCCAGCAGCCCGTATGCGGCTTCTAACTATGGCTACACCTTC
j_call: TRBJ2-1; d_call: TRBD1; v_call: TRBV13; clone_size: -; cdr3_aa: CASSSLDRGPSGEQFF; cdr3_nt: TGTGCCAGCAGCTCATTGGACAGGGGCCCTTCCGGGGAGCAGTTCTTC
j_call: TRBJ2-2; d_call: -; v_call: TRBV4-1; clone_size: -; cdr3_aa: CASSHPNTGELFF; cdr3_nt: TGCGCCAGCAGCCACCCAAACACCGGGGAGCTGTTTTTT
j_call: TRBJ2-1; d_call: -; v_call: TRBV6-5; clone_size: -; cdr3_aa: CASSSTEQASYNEQFF; cdr3_nt: TGTGCCAGCAGTTCCACCGAACAGGCCTCCTACAATGAGCAGTTCTTC
j_call: TRBJ2-7; d_call: -; v_call: TRBV29-1; clone_size: -; cdr3_aa: CSVVQGPSYEQYF; cdr3_nt: TGCAGCGTTGTACAGGGACCCTCCTACGAGCAGTACTTC
j_call: TRBJ1-5; d_call: -; v_call: TRBV10-3; clone_size: few; cdr3_aa: CAITPARNQPQHF; cdr3_nt: TGTGCCATCACCCCGGCTAGGAATCAGCCCCAGCATTTT
j_call: TRBJ2-1; d_call: TRBD2; v_call: TRBV4-3; clone_size: -; cdr3_aa: CASSHGAGGVNEQFF; cdr3_nt: TGCGCCAGCAGCCACGGAGCGGGAGGGGTGAATGAGCAGTTCTTC
j_call: TRBJ1-4; d_call: -; v_call: TRBV5-1; clone_size: -; cdr3_aa: CASSFGGMVSNEKLFF; cdr3_nt: TGCGCCAGCAGCTTCGGGGGGATGGTTTCTAATGAAAAACTGTTTTTT
j_call: TRBJ1-1; d_call: TRBD1; v_call: TRBV27; clone_size: -; cdr3_aa: CASSVQGDTEAFF; cdr3_nt: TGTGCCAGCAGTGTACAGGGGGACACTGAAGCTTTCTTT
j_call: TRBJ2-7; d_call: TRBD2; v_call: TRBV28; clone_size: -; cdr3_aa: CASSSGSWNEQYF; cdr3_nt: TGTGCCAGCAGTAGCGGGAGCTGGAACGAGCAGTACTTC
j_call: TRBJ2-3; d_call: -; v_call: TRBV28; clone_size: once; cdr3_aa: CASSPHRDTDTQYF; cdr3_nt: TGTGCCAGCAGTCCCCACCGGGATACAGATACGCAGTATTTT
j_call: TRBJ2-1; d_call: -; v_call: TRBV7-3; clone_size: once; cdr3_aa: CASSFAGSSYNEQFF; cdr3_nt: TGTGCCAGCAGCTTTGCGGGGAGCTCCTACAATGAGCAGTTCTTC
j_call: TRBJ2-3; d_call: -; v_call: TRBV14; clone_size: -; cdr3_aa: CASSQVLPGTDTQYF; cdr3_nt: TGTGCCAGCAGCCAAGTTTTGCCAGGGACAGATACGCAGTATTTT
j_call: TRBJ2-5; d_call: -; v_call: TRBV15; clone_size: few; cdr3_aa: CATSRTGEPFETQYF; cdr3_nt: TGTGCCACCAGCAGGACAGGAGAGCCTTTTGAGACCCAGTACTTC
j_call: TRBJ2-7; d_call: -; v_call: TRBV7-9; clone_size: -; cdr3_aa: CSSSAIGAQAYEQYF; cdr3_nt: TGTTCCAGCAGCGCCATTGGGGCCCAAGCCTACGAGCAGTACTTC
j_call: TRBJ2-5; d_call: -; v_call: TRBV2; clone_size: -; cdr3_aa: CASSEAPQETQYF; cdr3_nt: TGTGCCAGCAGTGAAGCGCCTCAGGAGACCCAGTACTTC
j_call: TRBJ2-2; d_call: TRBD2; v_call: TRBV5-1; clone_size: -; cdr3_aa: CASSSLTSGTSANTGELFF; cdr3_nt: TGCGCCAGCAGCTCATTGACTAGCGGGACGTCCGCGAACACCGGGGAGCTGTTTTTT
j_call: TRBJ2-3; d_call: TRBD2; v_call: TRBV7-9; clone_size: -; cdr3_aa: CASSLRTSRLDTQYF; cdr3_nt: TGTGCCAGCAGCTTAAGGACTAGCCGCTTGGATACGCAGTATTTT
j_call: TRBJ1-1; d_call: -; v_call: TRBV6-1; clone_size: -; cdr3_aa: CASSIKGDTEAFF; cdr3_nt: TGTGCCAGCAGCATAAAGGGGGACACTGAAGCTTTCTTT
j_call: TRBJ1-2; d_call: -; v_call: TRBV19; clone_size: -; cdr3_aa: CASSTLRDNGGYTF; cdr3_nt: TGTGCCAGTAGTACCCTACGGGACAATGGTGGCTACACCTTC
j_call: TRBJ1-2; d_call: TRBD1; v_call: TRBV28; clone_size: -; cdr3_aa: CASSPILPLTGEDYGYTF; cdr3_nt: TGTGCCAGCAGTCCAATACTTCCTTTGACAGGGGAGGACTATGGCTACACCTTC
j_call: TRBJ2-7; d_call: TRBD1; v_call: TRBV7-7; clone_size: -; cdr3_aa: CASSLAPGQGGEQYF; cdr3_nt: TGTGCTAGCAGCTTAGCGCCGGGACAGGGAGGCGAGCAGTACTTC
j_call: TRBJ2-7; d_call: -; v_call: TRBV7-2; clone_size: few; cdr3_aa: CASSLGRQGTEQYF; cdr3_nt: TGTGCCAGCAGCCTAGGACGGCAGGGGACCGAGCAGTACTTC
j_call: TRBJ1-1; d_call: TRBD1; v_call: TRBV29-1; clone_size: few; cdr3_aa: CSGTGMSTEAFF; cdr3_nt: TGCAGCGGGACAGGGATGAGCACTGAAGCTTTCTTT
j_call: TRBJ1-5; d_call: TRBD1; v_call: TRBV28; clone_size: -; cdr3_aa: CASSTSGGGRNQPQHF; cdr3_nt: TGTGCCAGCAGTACTTCAGGGGGCGGCAGGAATCAGCCCCAGCATTTT
j_call: TRBJ2-7; d_call: -; v_call: TRBV7-8; clone_size: -; cdr3_aa: CASSFTTAFGYEQYF; cdr3_nt: TGTGCCAGCAGCTTCACGACTGCCTTCGGCTACGAGCAGTACTTC
j_call: TRBJ2-3; d_call: -; v_call: TRBV30; clone_size: once; cdr3_aa: CAWTNFGDTQYF; cdr3_nt: TGTGCCTGGACAAACTTCGGAGATACGCAGTATTTT
j_call: TRBJ2-6; d_call: TRBD1; v_call: TRBV9; clone_size: -; cdr3_aa: CASSATGGAGANVLTF; cdr3_nt: TGTGCCAGCAGCGCAACAGGGGGCGCTGGGGCCAACGTCCTGACTTTC
j_call: TRBJ2-3; d_call: TRBD2; v_call: TRBV6-1; clone_size: few; cdr3_aa: CASSEEGLAGGFRDTQYF; cdr3_nt: TGTGCCAGCAGTGAAGAGGGACTAGCGGGAGGGTTTAGGGATACGCAGTATTTT
j_call: TRBJ1-2; d_call: -; v_call: TRBV5-1; clone_size: -; cdr3_aa: CASSLAVRDDLDYGYTF; cdr3_nt: TGCGCCAGCAGCTTGGCCGTGCGGGACGATTTGGACTATGGCTACACCTTC
j_call: TRBJ1-1; d_call: -; v_call: TRBV4-3; clone_size: once; cdr3_aa: CASSQGSGTEAFF; cdr3_nt: TGCGCCAGCAGCCAAGGCTCAGGCACTGAAGCTTTCTTT
j_call: TRBJ2-5; d_call: TRBD1; v_call: TRBV7-9; clone_size: -; cdr3_aa: CASSSAGGETQYF; cdr3_nt: TGTGCCAGCAGCTCGGCAGGGGGAGAGACCCAGTACTTC
j_call: TRBJ1-5; d_call: -; v_call: TRBV6-5; clone_size: -; cdr3_aa: CASSPVLNQPQHF; cdr3_nt: TGTGCCAGCAGCCCCGTCTTAAATCAGCCCCAGCATTTT
j_call: TRBJ2-6; d_call: -; v_call: TRBV5-4; clone_size: -; cdr3_aa: CASSGGFVRANVLTF; cdr3_nt: TGTGCCAGCAGCGGCGGGTTTGTGAGGGCCAACGTCCTGACTTTC
j_call: TRBJ2-1; d_call: -; v_call: TRBV10-1; clone_size: -; cdr3_aa: CASSEGQYNEQFF; cdr3_nt: TGCGCCAGCAGTGAGGGACAGTACAATGAGCAGTTCTTC
j_call: TRBJ2-6; d_call: TRBD1; v_call: TRBV7-8; clone_size: -; cdr3_aa: CASSTTQGAITGANVLTF; cdr3_nt: TGTGCCAGCAGCACTACGCAGGGGGCGATTACTGGGGCCAACGTCCTGACTTTC
j_call: TRBJ1-2; d_call: TRBD1; v_call: TRBV10-3; clone_size: few; cdr3_aa: CAISVQGKNGYTF; cdr3_nt: TGTGCCATCAGTGTACAGGGGAAGAATGGCTACACCTTC
j_call: TRBJ1-1; d_call: TRBD1; v_call: TRBV15; clone_size: -; cdr3_aa: CATRGTGNTEAFF; cdr3_nt: TGTGCCACCAGGGGGACAGGGAACACTGAAGCTTTCTTT
j_call: TRBJ1-1; d_call: -; v_call: TRBV7-8; clone_size: -; cdr3_aa: CASSLGGGGSEAFF; cdr3_nt: TGTGCCAGCAGCTTAGGGGGGGGTGGATCCGAAGCTTTCTTT
j_call: TRBJ1-1; d_call: -; v_call: TRBV2; clone_size: -; cdr3_aa: CASTPEGSGEAFF; cdr3_nt: TGTGCCAGCACCCCGGAGGGAAGTGGTGAAGCTTTCTTT
j_call: TRBJ2-2; d_call: -; v_call: TRBV4-1; clone_size: few; cdr3_aa: CASSQDRERTNTGELFF; cdr3_nt: TGCGCCAGCAGCCAAGACCGAGAGCGTACGAACACCGGGGAGCTGTTTTTT
j_call: TRBJ1-1; d_call: TRBD1; v_call: TRBV7-8; clone_size: -; cdr3_aa: CASSLAYTDRGLPDTEAFF; cdr3_nt: TGTGCCAGCAGCTTAGCCTACACGGACAGGGGGCTTCCGGACACTGAAGCTTTCTTT
j_call: TRBJ2-3; d_call: -; v_call: TRBV12-2; clone_size: -; cdr3_aa: CASRLSKRDTDTQYF; cdr3_nt: TGTGCAAGTCGCTTATCGAAGCGGGACACAGATACGCAGTATTTT
j_call: TRBJ2-7; d_call: TRBD2; v_call: TRBV2; clone_size: -; cdr3_aa: CASSDTWREGEEQYF; cdr3_nt: TGTGCCAGCAGTGATACGTGGCGGGAGGGAGAAGAGCAGTACTTC
j_call: TRBJ2-5; d_call: TRBD2; v_call: TRBV27; clone_size: -; cdr3_aa: CASSARLAGGETQYF; cdr3_nt: TGTGCCAGCAGTGCCCGACTAGCGGGAGGAGAGACCCAGTACTTC
j_call: TRBJ1-6; d_call: -; v_call: TRBV6-5; clone_size: -; cdr3_aa: CASSYSAGGNYSPLHF; cdr3_nt: TGTGCCAGCAGTTACTCTGCCGGAGGGAACTATTCACCCCTCCACTTT
j_call: TRBJ1-4; d_call: -; v_call: TRBV19; clone_size: -; cdr3_aa: CASSPRANEKLFF; cdr3_nt: TGTGCCAGTAGTCCCCGGGCTAATGAAAAACTGTTTTTT
j_call: TRBJ2-7; d_call: -; v_call: TRBV10-3; clone_size: -; cdr3_aa: CAIRTGLNRQRGVYEQYF; cdr3_nt: TGTGCCATCAGGACCGGGCTAAACCGACAGCGCGGGGTATACGAGCAGTACTTC
j_call: TRBJ1-3; d_call: TRBD1; v_call: TRBV7-9; clone_size: -; cdr3_aa: CASRTPGQGSGNTIYF; cdr3_nt: TGTGCCAGCAGGACTCCGGGACAGGGCTCTGGAAACACCATATATTTT